This TCR beta chain emerged from a study of T cells after yellow fever vaccination. Across the study: In the case of low-cell-number fractions, SMART-Seq v4 Ultra Low Input was used for preparation.

This CDR3 is built from 16 residues. Germline CDR1 ENHRY, CDR2 SYGVKD. V lost 3 bases and J lost 7, with 19 bases in between. General study results and limits: At about 97% for CD4 and 70% to 90% for CD8, most primary-vaccination clones showed up again after the booster. By day 5 rather than day 15, the secondary response had peaked, though it was weaker.

The 5'RACE template-switching step produced TCR cDNA and added a universal primer site and UMIs. Each CDR3 protein gets one entry after TCRdb re-called the 5' RACE reads with MiXCR. The sample comprises 500,000 to 550,000 distinct CDR3 sequences, roughly a fifth of which are singletons, and roughly a sixth rests with the top ten. A few counts support this clonotype. As yet, its antigen is unknown. The chain recombines TRBV10-3 with TRBJ2-1, with D possibly TRBD2 on 5 matching bases. The sequencing used PBMCs, collected approximately 22 days after the first yellow fever vaccination. The source of this sequence is a man younger than 35 who received the YFV17D yellow fever vaccine. In DNA form, the CDR3 reads TGTGCCATCAGTGATGTGTCCGGGAAGGTGGGGAATGAGCAGTTCTTC. Protein product: CAISDVSGKVGNEQFF.